Detailed here is one T cell receptor beta chain. Its antigen remains unknown. This CDR3 is built from 15 residues. Germline lookup yields CDR1 SGHTA and CDR2 FQGTGA. The V and J ends lost 5 bases and 8 bases, in that order; junction bases with no gene match: 12. Preparation of the TCRbeta library involved a method that used unique molecular identifiers. TCRdb ran MiXCR on the PCR reads and lists one entry per CDR3 protein. Of about a million distinct CDR3 sequences in the sample, around 30% were seen once. The data were obtained in a study of T-cell reconstitution after alpha-beta-depleted transplantation in children. Study-level findings and limits: At one year after transplant, newly produced T cells mostly accounted for T-cell counts and diversity. Some patients owed their high day-60 TCRbeta diversity to surviving recipient T cells and thymic progenitors. Alpha-beta T cells about two months after transplant reportedly derived from several hundred expanded graft clones.

The V and J genes are TRBV7-3 and TRBJ2-1, with 7 bases identical to TRBD2. This receptor was obtained from a boy younger than two who had a stem cell transplant for SCID, so the T cells may come from the graft donor. Sequencing was performed on PBMCs, mostly from graft donor cells, taken 360 days after TCRalphabeta/CD19-depleted stem cell transplant. CDR3 loop: CASSPGGGNNYEQFF. The CDR3, as DNA: TGTGCCAGCAGCCCGGGCGGGGGAAACAATTATGAGCAGTTCTTC.